This T cell receptor (beta chain) was observed in a study of PD-1 blockade in mismatch repair-deficient tumors (dated by TCRdb to 2015 to 2018). The study in broad terms: Between late 2013 and late 2016, more than 75 consecutive patients with some 11 mismatch repair-deficient cancer types, all previously treated and progressing, were enrolled in the trial. Deep sequencing of TCR CDR3 regions was used to track tumor-associated T cell clones in peripheral blood of patients responding to PD-1 blockade. On the study overall, not on this receptor specifically: Rapid expansion after pembrolizumab followed by contraction, generally before radiologic responses, was shown by tumor-resident clones, which were often undetectable in blood before treatment.

Worth noting for this clone: Its cognate antigen has yet to be identified. The sample holds no much larger clone one base away, and base qualities are not on file.

The germline V gene specifies SNHLY as CDR1 and FYNNEI as CDR2. Including the terminal cysteine and phenylalanine, the CDR3 comprises 14 residues. The entry retains the CDR3 DNA only, 42 bases that are in frame from base 1. The germline V end is reduced by 7 bases and the J end by 7 bases; junction bases left unmatched: 9. The time point label here, explained by the study, means: peripheral blood before pembrolizumab. Mismatch repair deficiency in every enrolled patient was established by polymerase chain reaction or immunohistochemistry. TCR sequencing was carried out for a few patients who responded to pembrolizumab therapy. In the phase II trial, pembrolizumab PD-1 blockade was tested prospectively in advanced mismatch repair-deficient cancers, no matter which tissue of origin the cancers came from. Peripheral blood T cell samples were gathered serially, both before PD-1 blockade started and at multiple time points afterward. Blood sampling times were expressed in weeks after the first pembrolizumab dose.

Library preparation was by the immunoSEQ multiplex PCR assay. TCRdb's version of the immuneACCESS table is confined to in-frame rearrangements and falls short of the full clone set. An unresolved V gene accounts for under half of the shortfall where checked; the remainder is of unknown origin. The sample yields approximately 16,000 clones; roughly 84% were counted once. In total, the top ten clones hold over 15% of the sample. The V and J segments used are TRBV2 and TRBJ2-7, with 11 junctional bases fitting TRBD2. The material sequenced was PBMCs, taken before pembrolizumab treatment. The clonotype comes from an adult with mismatch repair-deficient cancer. CDR3 region: CASTLLAGEGEQYF. DNA sequence: TGTGCCAGCACCCTACTAGCGGGAGAAGGGGAGCAGTACTTC.